The rows below give T cell receptor beta chains drawn from one sample of a study of CD4 T cells in lung cancer. The protocol was immunoSEQ multiplex PCR, while the TCRdb copy is restricted to in-frame clones and leaves out a portion. Of fewer than 5,000 clones listed, 74% are singletons. What was sequenced was lung tumor tissue. All receptors derive from a man aged 55 to 70 with non-small cell lung cancer. CDR3s include the opening cysteine and the closing phenylalanine or tryptophan. A D gene is named only where the DNA matches it firmly. The size of a clone is reported for some rows only, either as once, few or many, or as a class for expanded clones.

D,J,size,V,DNA,CDR3
TRBD2,TRBJ2-3,NA,TRBV6-5,TGTGCCAGCAGTTACCGAGCGGGAATCGATACGCAGTATTTT,CASSYRAGIDTQYF
TRBD2,TRBJ2-1,NA,TRBV5-5,TGTGCCAGCAGCTTGACTAGCGGGAAGTTGGATGAGCAGTTCTTC,CASSLTSGKLDEQFF
TRBD2,TRBJ2-1,NA,TRBV6-5,TGTGCCAGCAGTTACTCCGCGGGAGGTCCCGGACGTGAGCAGTTCTTC,CASSYSAGGPGREQFF
NA,TRBJ2-3,NA,TRBV7-2,TGTGCCAGCAGTTTTACAGTCACAGATACGCAGTATTTT,CASSFTVTDTQYF
NA,TRBJ1-1,NA,TRBV5-8,TGTGCCAGCAGCTTTGGGCTCCCGAACACTGAAGCTTTCTTT,CASSFGLPNTEAFF
TRBD2,TRBJ2-1,once,TRBV9,TGTGCCAGCAGCGTAGCCTCGGGAGGCCTAATAAATTACAATGAGCAGTTCTTC,CASSVASGGLINYNEQFF
NA,TRBJ2-3,NA,TRBV5-1,TGCGCCAGCAGCAAACAGGTGGGCACAGATACGCAGTATTTT,CASSKQVGTDTQYF
TRBD2,TRBJ2-2,few,TRBV5-1,TGCGCCAGCAGCGCCGGACTAGCGGGCGGCACCGGGGAGCTGTTTTTT,CASSAGLAGGTGELFF
TRBD1,TRBJ2-2,few,TRBV6-1,TGTGCCAGCAGTGAACAGGGGGCCGGGGAGCTGTTTTTT,CASSEQGAGELFF
NA,TRBJ1-1,NA,TRBV30,TGTGCCTGGAGTTCTCCGGGACACGGTATGAACACTGAAGCTTTCTTT,CAWSSPGHGMNTEAFF
NA,TRBJ2-3,NA,TRBV2,TGTGCCAGCGACCGCGACAGTGGCACAGATACGCAGTATTTT,CASDRDSGTDTQYF
NA,TRBJ2-2,NA,TRBV18,TGTGCCAGCTCACGACAGGCGCCCGGGGAGCTGTTTTTT,CASSRQAPGELFF
TRBD1,TRBJ1-1,medium-sized,TRBV28,TGTGCCAGCAGTTTGGGAAGGGGACAGATGAACACTGAAGCTTTCTTT,CASSLGRGQMNTEAFF
TRBD1,TRBJ2-5,NA,TRBV6-1,TGTGCCAGCAGTGAATCCCCCAGGGGGCCGTCGGAGACCCAGTACTTC,CASSESPRGPSETQYF
NA,TRBJ2-3,once,TRBV10-2,TGCGCCAGCAAGGCTAGCGACACAGATACGCAGTATTTT,CASKASDTDTQYF
NA,TRBJ2-7,NA,TRBV5-1,TGCGCCAGCAGCCCGGGAGTATATGGATCCTACGAGCAGTACTTC,CASSPGVYGSYEQYF
TRBD2,TRBJ2-5,NA,TRBV7-9,TGTGCCAGCAGCCTAAGCGGGGGCGCGGAAGAGACCCAGTACTTC,CASSLSGGAEETQYF
TRBD1,TRBJ2-5,few,TRBV28,TGTGCCAGCAGTTTAGGCGGACAGGAAGAGACCCAGTACTTC,CASSLGGQEETQYF
NA,TRBJ1-1,large,TRBV4-1,TGCGCCAGCAGCCAAGATCGGTACAGGACGAACACTGAAGCTTTCTTT,CASSQDRYRTNTEAFF
TRBD1,TRBJ1-5,few,TRBV4-1,TGCGCCAGCAGCCCTTACCAGGGGGGCAATCAGCCCCAGCATTTT,CASSPYQGGNQPQHF
NA,TRBJ2-1,NA,TRBV9,TGTGCCAGCAGCGTAGCTATCGAGGGCAATGAGCAGTTCTTC,CASSVAIEGNEQFF
TRBD1,TRBJ1-6,NA,TRBV6-5,TGTGCCAGCAGTTTAACAGGGGTTGCGGATTCACCCCTCCACTTT,CASSLTGVADSPLHF
TRBD2,TRBJ2-5,NA,TRBV7-2,TGTGCCAGCAGCTATGGGATAGCGGGAGCGGGCGGCGGAGAGACCCAGTACTTC,CASSYGIAGAGGGETQYF
TRBD1,TRBJ1-1,NA,TRBV6-6,TGTGCCAGCAGTTGGGACAGGGGGCATGAAGCTTTCTTT,CASSWDRGHEAFF
TRBD1,TRBJ2-1,NA,TRBV7-3,TGTGCCAGCAGCCCGGGGACAGGGGGCTTCAATGAGCAGTTCTTC,CASSPGTGGFNEQFF
TRBD2,TRBJ2-3,NA,TRBV5-1,TGCGCCAGCAGCCTCGGACTAGCGTTTACAGATACGCAGTATTTT,CASSLGLAFTDTQYF
NA,TRBJ1-5,few,TRBV4-1,TGCGCCAGCAGCCCCAATCTCCAGGGGAGCTATAGCAATCAGCCCCAGCATTTT,CASSPNLQGSYSNQPQHF
NA,TRBJ2-7,NA,TRBV28,TGTGCCAGCAGTTCCCTCTTCTTAGGGGGCGAGCAGTACTTC,CASSSLFLGGEQYF
NA,TRBJ2-7,NA,TRBV18,TGTGCCAGCTCACCAGCCAGAACCTACGAGCAGTACTTC,CASSPARTYEQYF
TRBD1,TRBJ1-2,NA,TRBV9,TGTGCCAGCAGCGTAGCGGGACAGGTCAACTATGGCTACACCTTC,CASSVAGQVNYGYTF
TRBD2,TRBJ2-1,NA,TRBV5-5,TGTGCCAGCAGCAATAGCGGGAGCGGCTCCTACAATGAGCAGTTCTTC,CASSNSGSGSYNEQFF
TRBD1,TRBJ1-2,NA,TRBV6-1,TGTGCCAGCAGTGAAGCCCCGGGACAGGTAGCCGGCTACACCTTC,CASSEAPGQVAGYTF
TRBD2,TRBJ2-1,once,TRBV28,TGTGCCAGCAGTCCTTCCCCTCCTAGCGGGAGAGGCAATGAGCAGTTCTTC,CASSPSPPSGRGNEQFF
NA,TRBJ2-1,few,TRBV7-5,TGTGCCAGAAGCTTTGTATCCGGCAATGAGCAGTTCTTC,CARSFVSGNEQFF
NA,TRBJ2-7,NA,TRBV30,TGTGCCTGGAGTGTACAGGGCCGAGGCTACGAGCAGTACTTC,CAWSVQGRGYEQYF
NA,TRBJ1-5,NA,TRBV7-9,TGTGCCAGCAGCCACGTCGGAGGGAATAGGGGCAATCAGCCCCAGCATTTT,CASSHVGGNRGNQPQHF
TRBD2,TRBJ2-2,NA,TRBV7-6,TGTGCCAGCAGCTCTAGCGGGGTAACCGGGGAGCTGTTTTTT,CASSSSGVTGELFF
NA,TRBJ2-3,NA,TRBV27,TGTGCCAGCAGTCCCAGGATTACAGTTCTCCGCACAGATACGCAGTATTTT,CASSPRITVLRTDTQYF
TRBD2,TRBJ2-5,once,TRBV18,TGTGCCAGCTCACCACTAGCGGGAGTGGGAGAGACCCAGTACTTC,CASSPLAGVGETQYF
NA,TRBJ1-1,NA,TRBV29-1,TGCAGCGTTGCCACGGTGAACACTGAAGCTTTCTTT,CSVATVNTEAFF
TRBD2,TRBJ2-1,NA,TRBV6-1,TGTGCCAGCACTACCTATAGCGGGAGAGACAATGAGCAGTTCTTC,CASTTYSGRDNEQFF
TRBD2,TRBJ2-1,NA,TRBV7-3,TGTGCCAGCAGCCTCTGGGGGAGGGGATCCTACAATGAGCAGTTCTTC,CASSLWGRGSYNEQFF
TRBD2,TRBJ2-2,NA,TRBV19,TGTGCCAGTAACACCCCGGGGGGGGACACCGGGGAGCTGTTTTTT,CASNTPGGDTGELFF
TRBD1,TRBJ2-7,NA,TRBV5-4,TGTGCCAGCACTGACCAGGGGGCCTACGAGCAGTACTTC,CASTDQGAYEQYF
TRBD2,TRBJ2-1,NA,TRBV7-2,TGTGCCAGCAGCTTAGAGGGGACTAGCGGGAGATTCTACAATGAGCAGTTCTTC,CASSLEGTSGRFYNEQFF
TRBD2,TRBJ2-3,NA,TRBV7-8,TGTGCCAGCAGCCTCCTGACTAGCGGGAACACAGATACGCAGTATTTT,CASSLLTSGNTDTQYF
TRBD2,TRBJ2-7,NA,TRBV14,TGTGCCAGCAGCCAGGGTTGGACTAGCGGGTTAGAGCAGTACTTC,CASSQGWTSGLEQYF
TRBD2,TRBJ2-3,NA,TRBV7-3,TGTGCCAGCAGTCGGACTAGCGGGAGCGCAGATACGCAGTATTTT,CASSRTSGSADTQYF
TRBD2,TRBJ2-3,NA,TRBV10-1,TGCGCCAGCTCCAGACTAGCGGGAAAAACAGATACGCAGTATTTT,CASSRLAGKTDTQYF
NA,TRBJ2-4,NA,TRBV5-8,TGTGCCAGCAGCTTGGTCGGGACATCTCCGGGGAGGGTAGCCAAAAACATTCAGTACTTC,CASSLVGTSPGRVAKNIQYF
TRBD2,TRBJ2-1,few,TRBV7-9,TGTGCCAGCAGCTTATGGGGGGGGGACGTCATCTACAATGAGCAGTTCTTC,CASSLWGGDVIYNEQFF
NA,TRBJ1-2,NA,TRBV10-2,TGCGCCAGCAGTTATATTGGACAGCGCTATGGCTACACCTTC,CASSYIGQRYGYTF
NA,TRBJ1-4,NA,TRBV14,TGTGCCAGCAGCCGCCAGGGTAATGAAAAACTGTTTTTT,CASSRQGNEKLFF
TRBD1,TRBJ1-3,NA,TRBV29-1,TGCAGCGTTGAGTCAGGACAGGGGGACACCATATATTTT,CSVESGQGDTIYF
TRBD1,TRBJ2-3,NA,TRBV7-3,TGTGCCAGCAGCCCCGGGACAGGGTGGTCGGATACGCAGTATTTT,CASSPGTGWSDTQYF
NA,TRBJ2-5,once,TRBV11-1,TGTGCCAGCAGCCCCGGGGGACACCAAGAGACCCAGTACTTC,CASSPGGHQETQYF